The T cell receptor (beta chain) under discussion was sequenced for a study of molecular identifiers for immune sequencing clone quantification. In germline, CDR1 is MGHRA, CDR2 YSYEKL. V was shortened by 0 bases and J by 0 bases, with 8 bases between the two germline ends. The CDR3 sequence is 15 residues long. TCRdb reanalysed the PCR reads using MiXCR and keeps one entry per CDR3 protein. Here the sample spans about 54,000 distinct CDR3 sequences, roughly 24% being singletons. The gene calls are TRBV4-1 and TRBJ1-1; unclear D gene. The specimen sequenced was naive CD8+ T cells from blood, with Jurkat cell RNA spiked in. The subset here: FACS-sorted CD8+CD4-CCR7+CD45RA+ naive T cells. The clonotype was recovered from a human donor in good health. Some libraries in this study had Jurkat cell RNA spiked in. This CDR3 reads CASSQDPRMNTEAFF. The DNA for the CDR3 is TGCGCCAGCAGCCAAGATCCCCGAATGAACACTGAAGCTTTCTTT.